The sequence of this T cell receptor beta chain was determined in a study of shared clonotypes between healthy human individuals. Study-wide background: The cohort had two women and a few men, ages 18 to 49.

The length of the CDR3 is 10 residues. Germline CDR1 reads SNHLY; CDR2 reads FYNNEI. V lost 5 bases, J lost 5 bases, and 3 bases lay in between. Assay: immunoSEQ multiplex PCR; the TCRdb copy retains only in-frame clones and omits some. The sample carries 2 million to 2.5 million clones, nearly 97% recorded once. On this clone itself: This CDR3 is also generated by other DNA sequences in the sample.

This receptor was taken from a man between 18 and 29 years old in good health. The chain joins TRBV2 to TRBJ2-5, with no clear D. Sequencing used naive CD4+ T cells sorted from blood. Subset reported: CD45RA+ positively selected. CDR3 in amino acids: CASSWETQYF. For the CDR3, the DNA is TGTGCCAGCAGTTGGGAGACCCAGTACTTC.